Shown below are 14 T cell receptor beta chains from a single sample sequenced in a study of T-cell reconstitution after alpha-beta-depleted transplantation in children. General study results and limits: Fresh T-cell production supplied most of the T-cell counts and diversity seen one year after transplant.

For these receptors, no antigen is known. Unique molecular identifiers were used to barcode this TCRbeta library. MiXCR, run by TCRdb on the PCR reads, gives a single entry per CDR3 protein. Of about 290,000 distinct CDR3 sequences in the sample, roughly 7.8% were seen once. The source was peripheral blood, collected 360 days after TCRalphabeta/CD19-depleted stem cell transplant. These receptors all come from a female patient aged 2-15 years who had a stem cell transplant for Fanconi anemia, so the T cells may come from the graft donor.

This clonotype has at least ten counts. This chain connects TRBV3-1 to TRBJ1-6, with D tentatively TRBD1 (5 bases). The CDR3 runs 17 residues. Germline lookup yields CDR1 LGHDT and CDR2 YNNKEL (reference sequence). The V and J ends lost 4 bases and 2 bases respectively, with 15 bases between them. The CDR3 is CASSRNPPGPYNSPLHF. CDR3 coding DNA: TGTGCCAGCAGCCGCAATCCACCGGGACCCTATAATTCACCCCTCCACTTT.

This clonotype appeared many times. V and J are TRBV12-3 or TRBV12-4 and TRBJ2-7; D is unclear. V was shortened by 1 base and J by 0 bases, with 7 bases between the two germline ends. This CDR3 is 14 amino acids long. The CDR3 protein is CASSLDGFSYEQYV. CDR3 coding DNA: TGTGCCAGCAGTTTAGACGGGTTCTCCTACGAGCAGTACGTC.

This clonotype was detected ten times or more. The rearrangement links TRBV21-1 to TRBJ1-5; the DNA was not used to check the table's D call, TRBD1. TRBV21-1 is listed as a pseudogene. There are 20 residues in the CDR3. The CDR3 DNA follows: TGTGCCAGCAGCAAAGGGTCGGGACAGGATAGGGCTTTAAGCAATCAGCCCCAGCATTTT. Protein: CASSKGSGQDRALSNQPQHF.

This clonotype appeared many times. This chain links TRBV20-1 with TRBJ2-5, with a possible D match to TRBD2 (7 bases). V was pared by 7 bases and J by 5 bases, with 14 bases between. The CDR3 loop spans 12 amino acids. Germline V gene lookup returns CDR1 DFQATT and CDR2 SNEGSKA (reference sequence). CDR3 DNA sequence: TGCAGTGGGATACAGGGAGGGGAGACCCAGTACTTC. Translated: CSGIQGGETQYF.

This clonotype was observed many times. The genes are TRBV6-2 or TRBV6-3 and TRBJ2-1; perhaps D is TRBD1 or TRBD2 (6 bases each). This CDR3 contains 13 residues. Germline CDR1 reads MNHEY; CDR2 reads SVGEGT. V lost 11 bases, J lost 2 bases, and 13 bases lay in between. CDR3 sequence reads: CAVQGGAYNEQFF. CDR3 nucleotide sequence: TGTGCCGTACAGGGCGGGGCCTACAATGAGCAGTTCTTC.

This clonotype was counted at least ten times. This rearrangement joins TRBV15 to TRBJ1-2, with D unresolved. CDR1 LNHNV and CDR2 YYDKDF come from the germline V gene (reference sequence). Trimming took off 0 bases at V and 7 bases at J, with 9 bases between the two ends. The CDR3 spans 13 residues. The CDR3 protein is CATSRDPIFGYTF. The CDR3 region has the DNA TGTGCCACCAGCAGAGATCCGATTTTTGGCTACACCTTC. Full variable domain (remainder filled in from reference TRBV15 and TRBJ1-2): DAMVIQNPRYQVTQFGKPVTLSCSQTLNHNVMYWYQQKSSQAPKLLFHYYDKDFNNEADTPDNFQSRRPNTSFCFLDIRSPGLGDTAMYLCATSRDPIFGYTFGSGTRLTVV.

This clonotype was detected ten times or more. The CDR3 region has the DNA TGTGCCAGCAGTTGGGGACAGGGGAATGGCTACACCTTC. This codes for CASSWGQGNGYTF. The chain joins TRBV6-6 to TRBJ1-2; 10 positions match TRBD1. V was clipped by 4 bases and J by 6 bases; unmatched bases: 2. Germline-derived CDR1 and CDR2 are MNHNY and SVGAGI (reference sequence). The CDR3 runs to 13 residues.

Only a few counts were recorded for this clonotype. The chain joins TRBV10-3 to TRBJ1-2, with 10 positions matching TRBD1. Germline V lookup: CDR1 ENHRY, CDR2 SYGVKD. Trimming at V came to 4 bases and at J to 4 bases, leaving 6 bases not matched to a gene. This CDR3 has 15 amino acids. The CDR3 DNA is TGTGCCATCAGTGTGAGCGGACAGGGGGTCTATGGCTACACCTTC. Translating gives CAISVSGQGVYGYTF.

This clonotype was picked up many times. The J gene is TRBJ2-1, the V gene TRBV3-1; 7 bases line up with TRBD2. Germline lookup yields CDR1 LGHDT and CDR2 YNNKEL (reference sequence). V shed 1 base, J shed 5 bases, and the junction held 8 bases outside the gene matches. CDR3 length: 16 residues. In DNA form, the CDR3 reads TGTGCCAGCAGCCAAGTGGGAGGGCCATTAAACAATGAGCAGTTCTTC. Translating it yields CASSQVGGPLNNEQFF.

This clonotype was counted between two and nine times. In nucleotides, the CDR3 is TGCAGTGCGTCCGTTCTGGGCCATATCTACACCTTC. It encodes CSASVLGHIYTF. V usage is TRBV20-1 and J usage is TRBJ1-2; D is ambiguous. Trimming took off 6 bases at V and 10 bases at J, with 18 bases between the two ends. The length of the CDR3 is 12 residues. Germline CDR1 is DFQATT and CDR2 is SNEGSKA (reference sequence).

This clonotype has a count of ten or more. V usage is TRBV15 and J usage is TRBJ2-7; 8 bases map to TRBD1. Germline trimming cut 0 bases from V and 0 bases from J; bases unmatched to any gene: 4. CDR1 is LNHNV, CDR2 YYDKDF, per germline (reference sequence). This CDR3 is 16 amino acids long. CDR3 loop: CATSRERQGSSYEQYF. The CDR3 bases are TGTGCCACCAGCAGAGAACGACAGGGGAGCTCCTACGAGCAGTACTTC.

V gene TRBV25-1 combines with J gene TRBJ1-4; D ambiguous. The V gene's germline CDR1 is MGHDK and CDR2 SYGVNS. The CDR3 spans 12 residues. Between the trimmed V and J ends, which lost 6 bases and 7 bases, there was a span of 9 bases. This CDR3 is CASSAGGEKLFF. The CDR3 DNA follows: TGTGCCAGCAGCGCAGGAGGTGAAAAACTGTTTTTT.

This clonotype occurred many times. The chain recombines TRBV5-1 with TRBJ2-5; D is uncertain. The CDR3 is 14 residues long. The germline CDR1 and CDR2 sequences are SGHRS and YFSETQ. Trimming left V 0 bases short and J 5 bases short, with 11 bases between. The DNA for the CDR3 is TGCGCCAGCAGCTTGGATCCGGTATTGGAGACCCAGTACTTC. It codes for CASSLDPVLETQYF.

Concerning this clonotype itself: At one boundary the junction diverges from the germline segment, which might be a read error. The chain has TRBV6-5 and TRBJ1-1; D is perhaps TRBD1 (6 bases). This CDR3 is built from 16 residues. Looked up from germline, CDR1 is MNHEY and CDR2 is SVGAGI. The CDR3 loop reads CATSYSTGTIGPEAFF. Written as DNA, the CDR3 is TGTGCCACCAGTTACTCCACCGGGACAATTGGCCCTGAAGCTTTCTTT.